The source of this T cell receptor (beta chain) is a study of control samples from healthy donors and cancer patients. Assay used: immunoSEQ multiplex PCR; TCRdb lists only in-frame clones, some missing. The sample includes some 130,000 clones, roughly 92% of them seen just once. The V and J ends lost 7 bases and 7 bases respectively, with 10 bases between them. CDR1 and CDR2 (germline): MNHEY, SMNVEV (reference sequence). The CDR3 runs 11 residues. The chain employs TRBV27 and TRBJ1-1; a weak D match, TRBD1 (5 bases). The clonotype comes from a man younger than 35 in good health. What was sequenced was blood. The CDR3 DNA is TGTGCCAGCAACCAAGGGGATGAAGCTTTCTTT. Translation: CASNQGDEAFF.